The rows below give T cell receptor beta chains drawn from one sample of a study of T cell responses to AZD1222 COVID-19 vaccine. Repertoires were generated with immunoSEQ multiplex PCR, while TCRdb's copy carries only in-frame clones and drops some. The sample includes approximately 110,000 clones, roughly 84% of them seen just once. The source was peripheral blood, collected on day 0 of AZD1222 vaccination. These receptors were collected from an adult in good health. CDR3s include the opening cysteine and the closing phenylalanine or tryptophan. The order of the fields is V gene, D gene, clone size, CDR3 length, J gene, CDR3 DNA, CDR3 protein. A D gene is named only where the DNA matches it firmly. The size field is filled for only some rows; it gives once, few, many or a size class.

V: TRBV5-4; D: TRBD2; size: -; length: 16; J: TRBJ2-7; DNA: TGTGCCAGCAGCCCGACCCTACTAGCGAGCTCCTACGAGCAGTACTTC; CDR3: CASSPTLLASSYEQYF
V: TRBV9; D: TRBD2; size: -; length: 14; J: TRBJ2-1; DNA: TGTGCCAGCAGCGGCGAGGGACTAGCGGGGGAGCAGTTCTTC; CDR3: CASSGEGLAGEQFF
V: TRBV15; D: -; size: -; length: 13; J: TRBJ2-5; DNA: TGTGCCACCAGCATTAGACCGGCGGAGACCCAGTACTTC; CDR3: CATSIRPAETQYF
V: TRBV6-1; D: -; size: -; length: 15; J: TRBJ1-5; DNA: TGTGCCAGCAGTGAAGCCGGGGCGAACAATCAGCCCCAGCATTTT; CDR3: CASSEAGANNQPQHF
V: TRBV19; D: -; size: -; length: 11; J: TRBJ1-1; DNA: TGTGCCAGTAGGGATCACACCGAAGCTTTCTTT; CDR3: CASRDHTEAFF
V: TRBV27; D: -; size: -; length: 16; J: TRBJ1-5; DNA: TGTGCCAGCAGTCTAGAGGGGGAAGGAGGCAATCAGCCCCAGCATTTT; CDR3: CASSLEGEGGNQPQHF
V: TRBV28; D: -; size: few; length: 13; J: TRBJ2-1; DNA: TGTGCCAGCAGTTTATGGGGCCTGGATGAGCAGTTCTTC; CDR3: CASSLWGLDEQFF
V: TRBV28; D: -; size: -; length: 13; J: TRBJ1-5; DNA: TGTGCCAGCAGTGTCTCGAGGAATCAGCCCCAGCATTTT; CDR3: CASSVSRNQPQHF
V: TRBV27; D: -; size: -; length: 16; J: TRBJ1-1; DNA: TGTGCCAGCAGTCCCCGCACACAGGGACCGAACACTGAAGCTTTCTTT; CDR3: CASSPRTQGPNTEAFF
V: TRBV6-1; D: -; size: -; length: 15; J: TRBJ2-1; DNA: TGTGCCAGCAGTGAAGCGGGGAACTGGGACAATGAGCAGTTCTTC; CDR3: CASSEAGNWDNEQFF
V: TRBV30; D: -; size: -; length: 16; J: TRBJ2-3; DNA: TGTGCCTGGAAAGCGGGGCACAGGGCCAGCACAGATACGCAGTATTTT; CDR3: CAWKAGHRASTDTQYF
V: TRBV30; D: -; size: once; length: 12; J: TRBJ1-1; DNA: TGTGCCTGGAGTGTAATACGGGCTGAAGCTTTCTTT; CDR3: CAWSVIRAEAFF
V: TRBV3-1/TRBV3-2; D: -; size: -; length: 14; J: TRBJ1-2; DNA: TGTGCCAGCAGCCAAGAGAGGGTAGCCTATGGCTACACCTTC; CDR3: CASSQERVAYGYTF
V: TRBV6-5; D: TRBD1; size: -; length: 13; J: TRBJ1-2; DNA: TGTGCCAGCAGATCAACAGGGGTCGGTGGCTACACCTTC; CDR3: CASRSTGVGGYTF
V: TRBV4-1; D: -; size: -; length: 15; J: TRBJ2-2; DNA: TGCGCCAGCAGCCATGGGGGGTGGGGCACCGGGGAGCTGTTTTTT; CDR3: CASSHGGWGTGELFF
V: TRBV6-5; D: -; size: -; length: 11; J: TRBJ2-5; DNA: TGTGCCAGCAGTTACCAAGAGACCCAGTACTTC; CDR3: CASSYQETQYF
V: TRBV29-1; D: -; size: -; length: 13; J: TRBJ2-6; DNA: TGCAGCGTCGAGGGTAATGGGGCCAACGTCCTGACTTTC; CDR3: CSVEGNGANVLTF
V: TRBV3-1/TRBV3-2; D: -; size: -; length: 15; J: TRBJ1-3; DNA: TGTGCCAGCAGCCGCAACAGGGAGACTGGAAACACCATATATTTT; CDR3: CASSRNRETGNTIYF
V: TRBV5-1; D: -; size: -; length: 16; J: TRBJ1-1; DNA: TGCGCCAGCAGCTTGGCTGGAAAGGGATTGAACACTGAAGCTTTCTTT; CDR3: CASSLAGKGLNTEAFF
V: TRBV3-1/TRBV3-2; D: -; size: -; length: 16; J: TRBJ1-6; DNA: TGTGCCAGCAGCCAAGTGGGGGGGGGAATCGGTTCACCCCTCCACTTT; CDR3: CASSQVGGGIGSPLHF
V: TRBV27; D: TRBD2; size: -; length: 16; J: TRBJ2-5; DNA: TGTGCCAGCAGGATCGCCGGGACTAGGACACAAGAGACCCAGTACTTC; CDR3: CASRIAGTRTQETQYF
V: TRBV7-9; D: -; size: medium-sized; length: 13; J: TRBJ1-1; DNA: TGTGCCAGCAGCTTTGGTGGGAACACTGAAGCTTTCTTT; CDR3: CASSFGGNTEAFF
V: TRBV5-4; D: -; size: -; length: 14; J: TRBJ2-2; DNA: TGTGCCAGCAGCTTTGGGCAGTACACCGGGGAGCTGTTTTTT; CDR3: CASSFGQYTGELFF
V: TRBV9; D: -; size: -; length: 12; J: TRBJ2-7; DNA: TGTGCCAGCAGCGGCGACAGTTACGAGCAGTACTTC; CDR3: CASSGDSYEQYF
V: TRBV6-5; D: TRBD1; size: -; length: 13; J: TRBJ2-7; DNA: TGTGCCAGCAGCCCGGGACAGGGTTCCGAGCAGTACTTC; CDR3: CASSPGQGSEQYF
V: TRBV11-3; D: -; size: -; length: 12; J: TRBJ2-7; DNA: TGTGCCAGCAGCTTAGCAGGGTACGAGCAGTACTTC; CDR3: CASSLAGYEQYF
V: TRBV28; D: -; size: -; length: 16; J: TRBJ1-2; DNA: TGTGCCAGCAGTTACCCCACCAGTTCCCAGCCCTATGGCTACACCTTC; CDR3: CASSYPTSSQPYGYTF
V: TRBV12-3/TRBV12-4; D: -; size: -; length: 12; J: TRBJ1-1; DNA: TGTGCCAGCAGCCCTAGTAGGTCCGAAGCTTTCTTT; CDR3: CASSPSRSEAFF
V: TRBV6-1; D: -; size: -; length: 13; J: TRBJ1-3; DNA: TGTGCCAGCAGTGACGGCTCTGGAAACACCATATATTTT; CDR3: CASSDGSGNTIYF
V: TRBV6-1; D: -; size: -; length: 15; J: TRBJ2-7; DNA: TGTGCCAGCAGTGAAGAGGCAGGAAGCTCCTACGAGCAGTACTTC; CDR3: CASSEEAGSSYEQYF
V: TRBV12-3/TRBV12-4; D: -; size: -; length: 12; J: TRBJ2-7; DNA: TGTGCCAGCAGCCATAACCGGGAATACAAGTACTTC; CDR3: CASSHNREYKYF
V: TRBV28; D: TRBD1; size: -; length: 15; J: TRBJ1-5; DNA: TGTGCCAGCACCCCCCAGGGGGCTAGCAATCAGCCCCAGCATTTT; CDR3: CASTPQGASNQPQHF
V: TRBV19; D: -; size: once; length: 12; J: TRBJ2-1; DNA: TGTGCCAGCACGGCGGGGTACAATGAGCAGTTCTTC; CDR3: CASTAGYNEQFF
V: TRBV6-2/TRBV6-3; D: -; size: -; length: 13; J: TRBJ1-5; DNA: TGTGCCAGCAGTGGGGACGTCTTTCAGCCCCAGCATTTT; CDR3: CASSGDVFQPQHF
V: TRBV10-2; D: -; size: -; length: 13; J: TRBJ1-3; DNA: TGCGCCACGGGGGCTTCTACTGGAAACACCATATATTTT; CDR3: CATGASTGNTIYF
V: TRBV7-2; D: -; size: -; length: 14; J: TRBJ2-2; DNA: TGTGCCAGCAGCTTAGCTCAGTTCACCGGGGAGCTGTTTTTT; CDR3: CASSLAQFTGELFF
V: TRBV18; D: -; size: -; length: 13; J: TRBJ1-1; DNA: TGTGCCAGCTCGCCTGCTTCGAGAACTGAAGCTTTCTTT; CDR3: CASSPASRTEAFF
V: TRBV27; D: TRBD1; size: -; length: 15; J: TRBJ1-1; DNA: TGTGCCAGCAGTCCGTGGACAGGGGGAGACACTGAAGCTTTCTTT; CDR3: CASSPWTGGDTEAFF
V: TRBV27; D: TRBD1; size: few; length: 14; J: TRBJ2-7; DNA: TGTGCCAGCAGTTCGGGACAGCAAAACTACGAGCAGTACTTC; CDR3: CASSSGQQNYEQYF
V: TRBV7-6; D: TRBD1; size: -; length: 18; J: TRBJ2-7; DNA: TGTGCCAGCAGCTTTAGCCTGAAAGGGACAGGGTCTTTCTACGAGCAGTACTTC; CDR3: CASSFSLKGTGSFYEQYF
V: TRBV4-1; D: TRBD1; size: -; length: 19; J: TRBJ2-7; DNA: TGCGCCAGCAGCCAAGATATCCCGGGCATGGGGACAGAGCCTTACGAGCAGTACTTC; CDR3: CASSQDIPGMGTEPYEQYF
V: TRBV27; D: -; size: -; length: 14; J: TRBJ1-1; DNA: TGTGCCAGCAGTGAACTGGGGGTAGGGACTGAAGCTTTCTTT; CDR3: CASSELGVGTEAFF
V: TRBV5-1; D: -; size: -; length: 14; J: TRBJ1-6; DNA: TGCGCCAGCAGCTTGGTACCCTGGGATTCACCCCTCCACTTT; CDR3: CASSLVPWDSPLHF
V: TRBV7-9; D: -; size: -; length: 15; J: TRBJ2-2; DNA: TGTGCCAGCAGCGCCCAATTTGATGTAACCGGGGAGCTGTTTTTT; CDR3: CASSAQFDVTGELFF
V: TRBV15; D: -; size: -; length: 18; J: TRBJ1-1; DNA: TGTGCCACCAGCAGAGATTTGGGAAGAGTAACCGGAAACACTGAAGCTTTCTTT; CDR3: CATSRDLGRVTGNTEAFF
V: TRBV11-2; D: -; size: -; length: 12; J: TRBJ2-7; DNA: TGTGCCAGCAGCCCCAAACACTACGAGCAGTACTTC; CDR3: CASSPKHYEQYF
V: TRBV6-2/TRBV6-3; D: TRBD1; size: -; length: 13; J: TRBJ1-2; DNA: TGTGCCAGCAGTTTAGGGACAGACTATGGCTACACCTTC; CDR3: CASSLGTDYGYTF
V: TRBV7-3; D: -; size: -; length: 14; J: TRBJ2-2; DNA: TGTGCCAGCAGCTTCTTTGAGGGGCACGGGGAGCTGTTTTTT; CDR3: CASSFFEGHGELFF
V: TRBV5-5; D: TRBD2; size: -; length: 15; J: TRBJ2-3; DNA: TGTGCCAGCAGCTTGCTAGCGGGGGTTGCAGATACGCAGTATTTT; CDR3: CASSLLAGVADTQYF